This T cell receptor beta chain derives from a study of blood T cell repertoires in COVID-19. For the study at large: Samples came from the United States, Italy and Spain, spanning acute and convalescent COVID-19. From T cells, B-cell-depleted T cells, or PBMCs came the material, which was cDNA or gDNA.

The authors' processing: Estimated nucleated cell counts came from reference gene primer amplification. Generated by immunoSEQ multiplex PCR, the TCRdb table keeps only in-frame clones and is missing some. V and J calls plus clone size are reproduced from that table; the DNA served to infer D and trimming. The sample consists of 60,000 to 75,000 clones, more than 80% of them appearing once. The sample was peripheral blood. This TCR came from a woman of 80 years or more with active or convalescent COVID-19.

The CDR3 protein is CASSVSGGAYEQYF. The CDR3 DNA follows: TGTGCCAGCAGTGTTAGCGGGGGGGCCTACGAGCAGTACTTC. The chain carries TRBV2 and TRBJ2-7; 11 bases match TRBD2. The CDR3 has 14 amino acids. V lost 4 bases and J lost 2; bases outside the gene matches: 1. Per the germline V gene, CDR1 is SNHLY and CDR2 is FYNNEI.